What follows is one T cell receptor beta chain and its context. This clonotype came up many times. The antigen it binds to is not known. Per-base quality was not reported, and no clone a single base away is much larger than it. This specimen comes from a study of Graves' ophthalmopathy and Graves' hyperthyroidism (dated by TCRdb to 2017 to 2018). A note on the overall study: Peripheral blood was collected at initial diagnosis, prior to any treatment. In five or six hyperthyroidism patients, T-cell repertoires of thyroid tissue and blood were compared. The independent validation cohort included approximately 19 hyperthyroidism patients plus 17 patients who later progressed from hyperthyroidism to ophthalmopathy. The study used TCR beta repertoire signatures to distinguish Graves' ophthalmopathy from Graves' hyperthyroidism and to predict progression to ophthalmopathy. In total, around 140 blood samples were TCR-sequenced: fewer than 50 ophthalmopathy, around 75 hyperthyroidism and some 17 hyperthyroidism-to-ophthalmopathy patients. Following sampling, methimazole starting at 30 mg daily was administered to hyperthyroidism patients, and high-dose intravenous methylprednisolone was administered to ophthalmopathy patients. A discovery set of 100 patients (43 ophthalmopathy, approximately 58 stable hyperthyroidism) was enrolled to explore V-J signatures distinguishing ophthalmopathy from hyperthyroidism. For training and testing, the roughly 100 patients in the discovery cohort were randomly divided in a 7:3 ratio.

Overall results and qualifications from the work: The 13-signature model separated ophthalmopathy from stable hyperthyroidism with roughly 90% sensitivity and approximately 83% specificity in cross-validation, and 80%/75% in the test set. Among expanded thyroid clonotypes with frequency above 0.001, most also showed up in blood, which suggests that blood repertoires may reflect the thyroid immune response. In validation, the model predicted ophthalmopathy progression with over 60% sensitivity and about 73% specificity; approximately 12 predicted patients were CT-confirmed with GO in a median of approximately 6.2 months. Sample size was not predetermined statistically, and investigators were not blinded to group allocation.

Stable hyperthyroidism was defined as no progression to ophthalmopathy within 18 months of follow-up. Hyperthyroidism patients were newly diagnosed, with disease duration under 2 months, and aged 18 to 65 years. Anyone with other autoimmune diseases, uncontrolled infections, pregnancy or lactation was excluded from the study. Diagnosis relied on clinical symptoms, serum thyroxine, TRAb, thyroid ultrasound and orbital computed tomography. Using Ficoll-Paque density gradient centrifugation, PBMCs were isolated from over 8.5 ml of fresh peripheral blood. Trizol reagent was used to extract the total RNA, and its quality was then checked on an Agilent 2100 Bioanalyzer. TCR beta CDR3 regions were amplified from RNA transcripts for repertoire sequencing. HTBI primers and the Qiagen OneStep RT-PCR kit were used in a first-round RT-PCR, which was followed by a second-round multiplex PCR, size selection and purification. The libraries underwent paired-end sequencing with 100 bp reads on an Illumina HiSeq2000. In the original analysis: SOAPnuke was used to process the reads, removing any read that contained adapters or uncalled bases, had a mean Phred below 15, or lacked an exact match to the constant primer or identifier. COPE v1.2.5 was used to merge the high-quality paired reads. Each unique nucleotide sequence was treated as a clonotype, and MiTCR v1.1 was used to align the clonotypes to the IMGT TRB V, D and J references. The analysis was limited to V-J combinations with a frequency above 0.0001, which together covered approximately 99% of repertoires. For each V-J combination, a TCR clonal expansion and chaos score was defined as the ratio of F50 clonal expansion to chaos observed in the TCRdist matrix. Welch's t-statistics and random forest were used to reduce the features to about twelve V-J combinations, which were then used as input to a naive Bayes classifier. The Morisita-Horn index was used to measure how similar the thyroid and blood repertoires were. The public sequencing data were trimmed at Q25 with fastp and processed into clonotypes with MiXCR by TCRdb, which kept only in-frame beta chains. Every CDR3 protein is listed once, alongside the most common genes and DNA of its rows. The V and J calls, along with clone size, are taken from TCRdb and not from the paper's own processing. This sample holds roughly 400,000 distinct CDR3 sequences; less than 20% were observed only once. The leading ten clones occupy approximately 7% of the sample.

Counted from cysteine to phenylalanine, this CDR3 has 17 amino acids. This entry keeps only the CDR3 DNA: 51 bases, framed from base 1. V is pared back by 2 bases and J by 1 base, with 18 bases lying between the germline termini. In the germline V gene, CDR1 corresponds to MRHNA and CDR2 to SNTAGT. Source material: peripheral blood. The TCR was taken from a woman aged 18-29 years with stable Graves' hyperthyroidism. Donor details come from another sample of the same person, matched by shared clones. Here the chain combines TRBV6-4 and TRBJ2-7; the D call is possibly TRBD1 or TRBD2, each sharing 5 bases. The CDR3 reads CASSDITPGTDSYEQYF. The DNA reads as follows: TGTGCCAGCAGTGACATCACCCCCGGGACGGATTCCTACGAGCAGTACTTC.